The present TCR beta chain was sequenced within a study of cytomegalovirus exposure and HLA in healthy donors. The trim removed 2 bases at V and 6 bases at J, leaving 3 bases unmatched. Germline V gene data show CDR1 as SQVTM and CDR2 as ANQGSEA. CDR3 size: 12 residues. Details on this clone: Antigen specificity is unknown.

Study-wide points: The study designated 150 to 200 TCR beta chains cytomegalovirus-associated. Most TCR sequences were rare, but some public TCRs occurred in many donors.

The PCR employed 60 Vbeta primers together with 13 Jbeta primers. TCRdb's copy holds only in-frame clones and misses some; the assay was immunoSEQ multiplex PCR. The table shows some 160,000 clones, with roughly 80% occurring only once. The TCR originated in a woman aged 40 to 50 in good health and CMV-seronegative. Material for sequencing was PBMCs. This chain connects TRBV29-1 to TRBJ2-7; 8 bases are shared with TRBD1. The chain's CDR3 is CSVERDRTEQYF. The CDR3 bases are TGCAGCGTTGAAAGGGACAGGACCGAGCAGTACTTC.